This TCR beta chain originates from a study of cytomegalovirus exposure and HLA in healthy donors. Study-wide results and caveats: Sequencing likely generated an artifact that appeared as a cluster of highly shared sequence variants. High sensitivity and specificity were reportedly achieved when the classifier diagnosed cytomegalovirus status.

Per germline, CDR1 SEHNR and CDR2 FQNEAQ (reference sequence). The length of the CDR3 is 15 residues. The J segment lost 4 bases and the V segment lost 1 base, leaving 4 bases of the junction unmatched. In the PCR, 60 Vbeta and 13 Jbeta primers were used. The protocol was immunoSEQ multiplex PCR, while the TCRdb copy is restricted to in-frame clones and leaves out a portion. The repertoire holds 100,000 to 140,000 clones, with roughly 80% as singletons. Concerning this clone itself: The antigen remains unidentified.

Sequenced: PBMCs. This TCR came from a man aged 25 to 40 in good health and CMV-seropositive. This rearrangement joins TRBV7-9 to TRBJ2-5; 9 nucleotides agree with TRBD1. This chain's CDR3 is CASSLGRDRAETQYF. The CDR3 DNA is TGTGCCAGCAGCTTAGGGCGGGACAGGGCAGAGACCCAGTACTTC.